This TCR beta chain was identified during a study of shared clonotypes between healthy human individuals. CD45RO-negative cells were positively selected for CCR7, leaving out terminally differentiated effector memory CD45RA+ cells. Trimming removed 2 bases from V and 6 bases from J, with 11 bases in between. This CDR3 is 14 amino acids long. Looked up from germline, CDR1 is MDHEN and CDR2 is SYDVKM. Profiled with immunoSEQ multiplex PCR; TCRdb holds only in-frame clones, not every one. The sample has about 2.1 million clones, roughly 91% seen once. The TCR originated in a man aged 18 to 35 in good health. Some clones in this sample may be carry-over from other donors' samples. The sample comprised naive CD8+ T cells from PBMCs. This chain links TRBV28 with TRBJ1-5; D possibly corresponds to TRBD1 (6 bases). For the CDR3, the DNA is TGTGCCAGCAGTTTAGACAGGCCTCGTCAGCCCCAGCATTTT. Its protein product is CASSLDRPRQPQHF.